These 28 T cell receptor beta chains originate from one sample sequenced in a study of blood T cell repertoires in COVID-19 (dated by TCRdb to 2020 to 2021). The library was generated by the immunoSEQ multiplex PCR assay. What TCRdb holds here is the immuneACCESS table cut down to in-frame rearrangements. Part of the clones is not present; checked against another copy, under half of the missing clones reflect an unresolved V gene, and the others are unexplained. This sample is represented by 200,000 to 250,000 clones; 86% of them were singletons. The leading ten clones occupy less than 8% of the sample. The sequencing input was peripheral blood. The receptors come from a man aged 60-69 years with acute or convalescent COVID-19.

This clone was detected once. The chain uses TRBV5-4 and TRBJ2-1; 11 positions match TRBD1. V shed 5 bases, J shed 7 bases, and the junction held 11 bases outside the gene matches. The CDR3 is 16 residues long. Germline CDR1 is SGHNT and CDR2 is YYREEE (reference sequence). CDR3 loop: CASRTPGQGAKNEQFF. The DNA of the CDR3 is TGTGCCAGCAGAACTCCCGGACAGGGGGCGAAAAATGAGCAGTTCTTC.

The V call is TRBV6-5, the J call TRBJ1-2, with D tentatively TRBD1 (6 bases). CDR3 size: 11 residues. The germline V gene encodes CDR1 MNHEY and CDR2 SVGAGI. V gave up 6 bases and J gave up 10 bases, with 12 bases separating them. The CDR3 loop is CASRLDRHYTF. The CDR3 DNA reads as TGTGCCAGCAGATTAGACAGGCACTACACCTTC.

V gene TRBV5-4 combines with J gene TRBJ1-2; unclear D gene. Trimming took 0 bases from V and 6 from J, leaving 15 bases between them. Per germline, CDR1 SGHNT and CDR2 YYREEE (reference sequence). This CDR3 spans 15 amino acids. The CDR3 DNA sequence: TGTGCCAGCAGCTTGGTACAGTCCAGGTTGGATGGCTACACCTTC. Protein sequence: CASSLVQSRLDGYTF.

The CDR3 coding sequence is TGTGCCAGCAGCTTAGGGGGGACAGCTCACTATGGCTACACCTTC. It encodes CASSLGGTAHYGYTF. The chain recombines TRBV7-9 with TRBJ1-2; 7 nucleotides match TRBD1. The CDR3 has 15 residues. V trimming: 1 base; J trimming: 3 bases; junction bases outside the gene matches: 5. The germline V gene encodes CDR1 SEHNR and CDR2 FQNEAQ (reference sequence).

In its sample, this clone was seen once. This sample also contains other DNA sequences that code for the same CDR3. V usage is TRBV30 and J usage is TRBJ2-3, with a weak D call TRBD2 (6 bases). The V and J ends lost 1 base and 2 bases respectively, with 10 bases between them. CDR3 length equals 14 residues. Looked up from germline, CDR1 is GTSNPN and CDR2 is SVGIG (reference sequence). Written as DNA, the CDR3 is TGTGCCTGGAGTGGGTTAGCGGTCACAGATACGCAGTATTTT. As protein: CAWSGLAVTDTQYF.

V is TRBV6-2 or TRBV6-3 and J is TRBJ2-3; the match to TRBD1 covers 10 bases. Losses at the gene ends were 4 bases for V and 2 bases for J; bases not matched to a gene: 6. CDR1 MNHEY and CDR2 SVGEGT come from the germline V gene. This CDR3 contains 16 residues. CDR3 region: CASSSRGQGLTDTQYF. CDR3 nucleotides: TGTGCCAGCAGTTCCCGGGGACAGGGGCTCACAGATACGCAGTATTTT.

This clone was found a few times. This chain links TRBV9 with TRBJ1-6; tentative D call: TRBD1 (6 bases). Looked up from germline, CDR1 is SGDLS and CDR2 is YYNGEE. The CDR3 loop spans 13 amino acids. V shed 4 bases and J shed 5 bases, with 7 bases lying between them. The CDR3 bases are TGTGCCAGCAGCTACAGGGATAATTCACCCCTCCACTTT. Amino acid sequence: CASSYRDNSPLHF.

This rearrangement joins TRBV29-1 to TRBJ2-1; 7 bases agree with TRBD2. Trimming took 7 bases from V and 2 from J; bases not matched to a gene: 8. Looked up from germline, CDR1 is SQVTM and CDR2 is ANQGSEA. This CDR3 spans 14 amino acids. Here the CDR3 DNA reads TGCAGCGCCTGGACTAGGGGAGCCTACAATGAGCAGTTCTTC. Translating it yields CSAWTRGAYNEQFF.

This rearrangement joins TRBV19 to TRBJ1-2; D ambiguous. The CDR3 runs 14 residues. Germline CDR1 reads LNHDA; CDR2 reads SQIVND (reference sequence). The ends were cut back, 6 bases at V and 4 bases at J, with 15 bases in the middle. The CDR3 DNA reads TGTGCCAGTAGCGCGAGCCCTTACCTCTATGGCTACACCTTC. Amino acid sequence: CASSASPYLYGYTF.

The chain uses TRBV18 and TRBJ1-3; D is possibly TRBD1 (6 bases). V lost 4 bases and J lost 1, with 11 bases in between. In germline, CDR1 is KGHSH, CDR2 LQKENI. The CDR3 covers 15 residues. The CDR3 bases are TGTGCCAGCTCACTACGGGACATTTCTGGAAACACCATATATTTT. As protein: CASSLRDISGNTIYF.

Here the CDR3 DNA reads TGTGCCAGCAGCAAGGGACTAGCGGGAGTATCTTACGAGCAGTACTTC. This sequence encodes CASSKGLAGVSYEQYF. This chain joins TRBV5-4 and TRBJ2-7, with TRBD2 matching 14 bases. Germline trimming cut 4 bases from V and 4 bases from J; bases unmatched to any gene: 7. The CDR3 extends over 16 amino acids. Germline V gives CDR1 SGHNT, CDR2 YYREEE (reference sequence). The full variable domain, rest sourced from reference TRBV5-4 and TRBJ2-7, is ETGVTQSPTHLIKTRGQQVTLRCSSQSGHNTVSWYQQALGQGPQFIFQYYREEENGRGNFPPRFSGLQFPNYSSELNVNALELDDSALYLCASSKGLAGVSYEQYFGPGTRLTVT.

The rearrangement links TRBV28 to TRBJ2-7, with D unresolved. Looked up from germline, CDR1 is MDHEN and CDR2 is SYDVKM. The CDR3 is 11 amino acids. V was cut by 6 bases and J by 6 bases, with 9 bases left in between. This CDR3 reads CASSPRSEQYF. CDR3 nucleotide sequence: TGTGCCAGCAGCCCGCGGAGCGAGCAGTACTTC. The variable domain in full, with the rest retrieved from reference TRBV28 and TRBJ2-7, is DVKVTQSSRYLVKRTGEKVFLECVQDMDHENMFWYRQDPGLGLRLIYFSYDVKMKEKGDIPEGYSVSREKKERFSLILESASTNQTSMYLCASSPRSEQYFGPGTRLTVT.

The chain recombines TRBV27 with TRBJ2-7; the D gene is possibly TRBD1 (6 bases). The CDR3 has 15 amino acids. V lost 5 bases and J lost 0, with 14 bases in between. CDR1 and CDR2 (germline): MNHEY, SMNVEV (reference sequence). The CDR3 reads CASSLARDISYEQYF. The CDR3 DNA sequence: TGTGCCAGCAGTCTCGCCCGGGACATCTCCTACGAGCAGTACTTC.

The J gene is TRBJ2-3, the V gene TRBV19; the match to TRBD2 covers 7 bases. The CDR3 is 14 residues long. The germline CDR1 and CDR2 sequences are LNHDA and SQIVND (reference sequence). V shed 3 bases and J 3 bases; nucleotides not matched to a gene: 3. The CDR3 coding sequence is TGTGCCAGTAGTATCGCGGGAGTGACAGATACGCAGTATTTT. It is translated as CASSIAGVTDTQYF. The full variable domain, with the rest looked up from reference TRBV19 and TRBJ2-3, is DGGITQSPKYLFRKEGQNVTLSCEQNLNHDAMYWYRQDPGQGLRLIYYSQIVNDFQKGDIAEGYSVSREKKESFPLTVTSAQKNPTAFYLCASSIAGVTDTQYFGPGTRLTVL.

The CDR3 DNA reads TGTGCCAGCAGCCAAGTGGTGGGCGGGAATAGCGGTAATGAGCAGTTCTTC. As protein: CASSQVVGGNSGNEQFF. The V gene is TRBV4-2, the J gene TRBJ2-1; possibly TRBD2 for D (6 bases). V shed 1 base and J shed 7 bases, with 20 bases lying between them. This CDR3 is built from 17 residues. Germline V gene data show CDR1 as LGHNA and CDR2 as YNFKEQ.

This chain links TRBV2 with TRBJ1-5; D remains unclear. V lost 8 bases to trimming and J lost 3 bases, with 17 bases between them. The germline V gene has CDR1 SNHLY and CDR2 FYNNEI. The CDR3 sequence is 15 residues long. In DNA, the CDR3 is TGTGCCAGCGGTCCCGTGAGGGTGGCCAATCAGCCCCAGCATTTT. As protein: CASGPVRVANQPQHF.

The chain joins TRBV6-5 to TRBJ1-2, with D unresolved. Per germline, CDR1 MNHEY and CDR2 SVGAGI. The CDR3 is 14 residues long. V shed 3 bases and J shed 2 bases, with 10 bases lying between them. The CDR3 DNA reads as TGTGCCAGCAGTTATGCGGGTGAGAACTATGGCTACACCTTC. Protein: CASSYAGENYGYTF.

The V and J genes are TRBV19 and TRBJ2-7, with TRBD2 identical over 9 bases. The germline gives CDR1 LNHDA, CDR2 SQIVND (reference sequence). This CDR3 contains 15 residues. J gave up 0 bases and V 6 bases, and 6 bases lay outside the gene matches. The CDR3 reads CASSTLAGDSYEQYF. As DNA, the CDR3 is TGTGCCAGTAGCACACTAGCGGGTGACTCCTACGAGCAGTACTTC. Filled out from reference TRBV19 and TRBJ2-7, the complete variable domain reads DGGITQSPKYLFRKEGQNVTLSCEQNLNHDAMYWYRQDPGQGLRLIYYSQIVNDFQKGDIAEGYSVSREKKESFPLTVTSAQKNPTAFYLCASSTLAGDSYEQYFGPGTRLTVT.

The gene calls are TRBV28 and TRBJ1-2; possibly TRBD1 for D (6 bases). The CDR3 runs 11 residues. V shed 11 bases and J shed 2 bases, with 9 bases lying between them. Germline-derived CDR1 and CDR2 are MDHEN and SYDVKM. CDR3 sequence reads: CAVTGNYGYTF. The CDR3 DNA sequence: TGTGCCGTGACAGGAAACTATGGCTACACCTTC.

This rearrangement joins TRBV30 to TRBJ2-1; D is unclear. The ends were cut back, 3 bases at V and 7 bases at J, with 16 bases in the middle. The CDR3 runs to 14 residues. Germline V gene lookup returns CDR1 GTSNPN and CDR2 SVGIG (reference sequence). The CDR3 sequence is CAWRVGVRGNEQFF. The CDR3 nucleotides read TGTGCCTGGAGGGTAGGAGTCCGTGGAAATGAGCAGTTCTTC.

The chain carries TRBV7-6 and TRBJ1-1; 8 nucleotides match TRBD1. Germline CDR1 is SGHVS and CDR2 is FNYEAQ. The CDR3 extends over 15 amino acids. Trimming removed 5 bases from V and 2 bases from J; junction bases left unmatched: 7. The CDR3 DNA follows: TGTGCCAGCAGCGGGAAGACAGGGGCAAACACTGAAGCTTTCTTT. Its translation is CASSGKTGANTEAFF.

The chain joins TRBV5-1 to TRBJ1-5, with D uncertain. Trimming took off 2 bases at V and 9 bases at J, with 15 bases between the two ends. Germline values: CDR1 SGHRS, CDR2 YFSETQ. There are 14 residues in the CDR3. CDR3 amino acids: CASSFSGDSGPQHF. The CDR3 DNA sequence: TGCGCCAGCAGCTTTAGCGGCGATTCGGGGCCCCAGCATTTT.

The CDR3 protein is CASRTGQYYEQYF. In nucleotides, the CDR3 is TGTGCCAGCAGAACGGGACAGTACTACGAGCAGTACTTC. The V and J genes are TRBV6-6 and TRBJ2-7; 7 bases fit TRBD1. Unmatched junction bases numbered 5, after V lost 6 bases and J lost 3 bases. The length of the CDR3 is 13 residues. In germline, CDR1 is MNHNY, CDR2 SVGAGI (reference sequence).

The rearrangement uses TRBV10-3 and TRBJ2-1, with TRBD2 matching over 7 bases. Germline V lookup: CDR1 ENHRY, CDR2 SYGVKD. This CDR3 contains 17 residues. The ends lost 0 bases at V and 10 bases at J; junction bases unmatched: 15. CDR3 DNA: TGTGCCATCAGTGAGTCTCCGGGGCGGGAGAGGCGGGGGGAGCAGTTCTTC. It yields the protein CAISESPGRERRGEQFF.

The chain joins TRBV9 to TRBJ1-3; D is ambiguous. Germline lookup yields CDR1 SGDLS and CDR2 YYNGEE. The CDR3 is 17 amino acids. V was cut by 0 bases and J by 2 bases, with 15 bases left in between. CDR3 nucleotides: TGTGCCAGCAGCGTAGATGAATCGAGAGCGACTGGAAACACCATATATTTT. This encodes CASSVDESRATGNTIYF.

The chain employs TRBV21-1 and TRBJ1-2; the DNA was not used to check the table's D call, TRBD1. TRBV21-1 represents a pseudogene. CDR3 length: 12 residues. CDR3 DNA: TGTGCCAGCAGCACTCCAGGGCGCGGCTACACCTTC. It specifies CASSTPGRGYTF.

The chain combines TRBV28 with TRBJ2-1, with D tentatively TRBD2 (6 bases). The germline V gene has CDR1 MDHEN and CDR2 SYDVKM. The CDR3 runs 15 residues. V was trimmed by 6 bases and J by 3 bases, leaving 15 bases between them. CDR3 sequence reads: CASSPHLTSYNEQFF. The CDR3, as DNA: TGTGCCAGCAGCCCCCACTTGACTAGCTACAATGAGCAGTTCTTC.

The chain recombines TRBV4-3 with TRBJ1-2, with 9 bases identical to TRBD1. The CDR3 sequence is 20 residues long. The germline gives CDR1 LGHNA, CDR2 YSLEER. The ends lost 0 bases at V and 1 base at J; junction bases unmatched: 15. This chain's CDR3 is CASSQDSGTGPTILNYGYTF. The CDR3 bases are TGCGCCAGCAGCCAAGATTCCGGGACAGGGCCCACGATTCTTAACTATGGCTACACCTTC.